A selection of T cell receptor beta chains follows, all from one sample in a study of cytomegalovirus exposure and HLA in healthy donors. The protocol was immunoSEQ multiplex PCR, while the TCRdb copy is restricted to in-frame clones and leaves out a portion. The profile shows about 170,000 clones, roughly 84% of them singletons. The sample comprised PBMCs. Receptors originate from a boy younger than 10 in good health and CMV-seronegative. Both conserved end residues are part of each CDR3. The D gene is left open where the match is weak. Clone size, where shown, is once, few, many, or a class for clones that have expanded.

v_call	d_call	clone_size	j_call	cdr3_aa	cdr3_nt
TRBV27	.	.	TRBJ2-7	CASSSHSRPYEQYF	TGTGCCAGCAGTTCACACTCTAGACCTTACGAGCAGTACTTC
TRBV27	TRBD2	.	TRBJ2-7	CASRPGRGLAEPYEQYF	TGTGCCAGCAGACCCGGGAGGGGACTAGCGGAACCCTACGAGCAGTACTTC
TRBV28	TRBD2	.	TRBJ2-2	CASSFPTSGRTGELFF	TGTGCCAGCAGTTTCCCAACTAGCGGGAGGACGGGGGAGCTGTTTTTT
TRBV27	.	.	TRBJ2-7	CASSLSQLYIYEQYF	TGTGCCAGCAGTTTATCTCAGTTGTATATCTACGAGCAGTACTTC
TRBV28	TRBD1	.	TRBJ2-6	CASSSPRTGHVPSGANVLTF	TGTGCCAGCAGTTCTCCTCGGACAGGGCATGTCCCCTCTGGGGCCAACGTCCTGACTTTC
TRBV2	.	.	TRBJ2-1	CASSGDTNYNEQFF	TGTGCCAGCAGTGGGGACACAAACTACAATGAGCAGTTCTTC
TRBV13	TRBD2	few	TRBJ2-5	CASSARAASGRAIKGTQETQYF	TGTGCCAGCAGCGCCAGAGCTGCTAGCGGGAGGGCCATTAAAGGGACACAAGAGACCCAGTACTTC
TRBV5-6	.	.	TRBJ1-4	CASSPTGRSNEKLFF	TGTGCCAGCAGTCCCACGGGGAGGTCTAATGAAAAACTGTTTTTT
TRBV30	.	.	TRBJ1-1	CAWRGRNTEAFF	TGTGCCTGGAGGGGCAGGAACACTGAAGCTTTCTTT
TRBV18	TRBD1	.	TRBJ1-5	CASSPDRAAQHF	TGTGCCAGCTCCCCCGACAGGGCGGCCCAGCATTTT
TRBV2	.	.	TRBJ1-2	CASSEGGVGYTF	TGTGCCAGCAGTGAAGGGGGGGTTGGCTACACCTTC
TRBV16	TRBD1	few	TRBJ1-4	CASSPTGTGGEKLFF	TGTGCCAGCAGCCCCACCGGGACAGGGGGTGAAAAACTGTTTTTT
TRBV5-5	TRBD1	.	TRBJ1-5	CASSVGQGIFQPQHF	TGTGCCAGCAGCGTGGGACAGGGGATTTTTCAGCCCCAGCATTTT
TRBV12-5	.	once	TRBJ2-7	CASGLRIGTHSYEQYF	TGTGCTAGTGGTTTGAGAATCGGGACACACTCCTACGAGCAGTACTTC
TRBV7-9	.	.	TRBJ1-1	CASSFGHTEAFF	TGTGCCAGCAGCTTCGGTCACACTGAAGCTTTCTTT
TRBV6-5	TRBD1	.	TRBJ1-5	CASRRDRGRGSPQHF	TGTGCCAGCAGGAGGGACAGGGGTAGGGGATCGCCCCAGCATTTT
TRBV18	.	.	TRBJ1-1	CASSPPTGMNTEAFF	TGTGCCAGCTCACCACCTACAGGCATGAACACTGAAGCTTTCTTT
TRBV27	TRBD2	.	TRBJ2-7	CASSPTSGSSYEQYF	TGTGCCAGCAGCCCCACTAGCGGGAGCTCCTACGAGCAGTACTTC
TRBV6-1	TRBD1	.	TRBJ1-5	CASSEAFGTGISSNQPQHF	TGTGCCAGCAGTGAAGCGTTCGGGACAGGGATCAGTAGCAATCAGCCCCAGCATTTT
TRBV7-3	TRBD2	.	TRBJ2-3	CASTLGTSGSTDTQYF	TGTGCCAGCACCCTAGGGACTAGCGGGAGTACAGATACGCAGTATTTT
TRBV6-1	TRBD1	.	TRBJ2-1	CASSGQGAGNEQFF	TGTGCCAGCAGTGGGCAGGGGGCAGGGAATGAGCAGTTCTTC
TRBV4-2	.	.	TRBJ2-2	CASSQETLALTGELFF	TGTGCCAGCAGCCAAGAAACCCTAGCTTTGACCGGGGAGCTGTTTTTT
TRBV7-9	.	.	TRBJ2-1	CASRGYGSLNNEQFF	TGTGCCAGCAGGGGATACGGGAGTTTAAACAATGAGCAGTTCTTC
TRBV7-2	.	.	TRBJ2-1	CATQGGVTHNEQFF	TGTGCCACCCAAGGAGGGGTAACCCACAATGAGCAGTTCTTC
TRBV7-8	TRBD2	.	TRBJ2-1	CASSLGWVGRENNEQFF	TGTGCCAGCAGCTTAGGATGGGTCGGGAGGGAAAACAATGAGCAGTTCTTC
TRBV7-2	TRBD2	.	TRBJ2-2	CALNWGLAANTGELFF	TGTGCCCTTAATTGGGGACTAGCGGCCAACACCGGGGAGCTGTTTTTT
TRBV25-1	TRBD2	.	TRBJ2-5	CASSDPGLAGGDETQYF	TGTGCCAGCAGTGATCCGGGACTAGCGGGAGGGGATGAGACCCAGTACTTC
TRBV28	.	.	TRBJ2-7	CASSFSRGHYEQYF	TGTGCCAGCAGTTTTAGCAGGGGACACTACGAGCAGTACTTC
TRBV30	.	.	TRBJ2-7	CAWSSQGPYEQYF	TGTGCCTGGAGCTCTCAGGGGCCCTACGAGCAGTACTTC
TRBV19	.	.	TRBJ2-7	CASSGQNYEQYF	TGTGCCAGTAGTGGGCAAAACTACGAGCAGTACTTC
TRBV5-1	TRBD1	.	TRBJ1-1	CASSLEISPTRDRETEAFF	TGCGCCAGCAGCTTGGAAATCTCACCGACCCGGGACAGGGAAACTGAAGCTTTCTTT
TRBV28	TRBD1	few	TRBJ2-2	CASSRTGERGWSTGELFF	TGTGCCAGCAGCCGAACAGGGGAAAGGGGTTGGTCCACCGGGGAGCTGTTTTTT
TRBV27	.	.	TRBJ2-7	CASSFKASALYEQYF	TGTGCCAGCAGTTTCAAGGCTAGCGCCCTCTACGAGCAGTACTTC
TRBV28	.	few	TRBJ1-2	CASTQNYGYTF	TGTGCCAGCACACAGAATTATGGCTACACCTTC
TRBV10-3	TRBD2	.	TRBJ2-7	CAISEQTSYNYEQYF	TGTGCCATCAGTGAACAGACTAGCTATAACTACGAGCAGTACTTC
TRBV19	.	.	TRBJ1-4	CASSMYRNEKLFF	TGTGCCAGTAGTATGTACAGAAATGAAAAACTGTTTTTT
TRBV29-1	.	.	TRBJ2-5	CSRLRTARTQYF	TGCAGCAGGTTAAGGACAGCCAGGACCCAGTACTTC
TRBV7-7	TRBD2	.	TRBJ2-1	CASSLETSVYNEQFF	TGTGCTAGCAGCTTGGAAACTAGCGTTTACAATGAGCAGTTCTTC
TRBV27	TRBD1	.	TRBJ1-4	CASSLGQEGTNEKLFF	TGTGCCAGCAGTTTGGGACAGGAGGGAACTAATGAAAAACTGTTTTTT
TRBV29-1	.	.	TRBJ1-1	CSVEALWNTEAFF	TGCAGCGTTGAAGCCTTGTGGAACACTGAAGCTTTCTTT
TRBV5-1	TRBD1	.	TRBJ1-3	CASSVGTASGNTIYF	TGCGCCAGCAGCGTGGGGACAGCCTCTGGAAACACCATATATTTT
TRBV5-1	TRBD1	.	TRBJ1-2	CASSPGTGTGYTF	TGCGCCAGCAGCCCCGGGACAGGGACTGGCTACACCTTC
TRBV7-9	.	.	TRBJ1-1	CASSLGGAFF	TGTGCCAGCAGCTTAGGCGGAGCTTTCTTT
TRBV6-6	TRBD1	.	TRBJ2-7	CASKLDRAFHEQYF	TGTGCCAGCAAGTTGGACAGGGCTTTCCACGAGCAGTACTTC
TRBV30	.	.	TRBJ1-4	CAWSAGRGPEKLFF	TGTGCCTGGAGCGCCGGGAGAGGGCCCGAAAAACTGTTTTTT
TRBV7-3	TRBD2	.	TRBJ2-3	CASSLRLAGKGTDTQYF	TGTGCCAGCAGCCTCAGACTAGCGGGAAAGGGCACAGATACGCAGTATTTT
TRBV29-1	TRBD2	once	TRBJ2-3	CSVGSKAGVGDTQYF	TGCAGCGTTGGGTCAAAGGCGGGAGTGGGAGATACGCAGTATTTT
TRBV6-6	.	.	TRBJ1-1	CASSSGITEAFF	TGTGCCAGCAGCTCAGGGATCACTGAAGCTTTCTTT
TRBV6-6	.	once	TRBJ2-7	CASSYGGNYEQYF	TGTGCCAGCAGTTACGGAGGGAACTACGAGCAGTACTTC
TRBV18	.	.	TRBJ2-7	CASSQGNSYEQYF	TGTGCCAGCTCGCAGGGAAACTCCTACGAGCAGTACTTC